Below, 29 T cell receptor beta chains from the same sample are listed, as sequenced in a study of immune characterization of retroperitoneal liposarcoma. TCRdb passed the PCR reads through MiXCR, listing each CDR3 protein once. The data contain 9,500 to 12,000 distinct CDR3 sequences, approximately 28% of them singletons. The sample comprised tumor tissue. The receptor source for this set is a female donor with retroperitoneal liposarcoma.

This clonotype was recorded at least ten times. The CDR3 nucleotides read TGTGCCAGCAGCTCGGACAGGGGGAACTCCTACGAGCAGTACTTC. Protein: CASSSDRGNSYEQYF. V usage is TRBV11-2 and J usage is TRBJ2-7; TRBD1 matches at 10 bases. Germline V gives CDR1 SGHAT, CDR2 FQNNGV. Trimming took 4 bases from V and 0 from J; bases not matched to a gene: 3. CDR3 length: 15 residues.

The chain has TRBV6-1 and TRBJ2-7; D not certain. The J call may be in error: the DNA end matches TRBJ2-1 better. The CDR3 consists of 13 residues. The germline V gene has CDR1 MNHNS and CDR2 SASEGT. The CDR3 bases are TGTGCCAGCAGCCTGGGGATCCAAGAGACCCAGTTCTTC. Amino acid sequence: CASSLGIQETQFF.

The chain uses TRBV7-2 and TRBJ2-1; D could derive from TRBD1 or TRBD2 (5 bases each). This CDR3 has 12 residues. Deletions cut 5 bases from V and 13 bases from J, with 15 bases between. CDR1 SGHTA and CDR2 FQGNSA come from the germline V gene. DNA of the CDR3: TGTGCCAGCAGCCCCGGGGCCGAGACCCAGTTCTTC. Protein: CASSPGAETQFF.

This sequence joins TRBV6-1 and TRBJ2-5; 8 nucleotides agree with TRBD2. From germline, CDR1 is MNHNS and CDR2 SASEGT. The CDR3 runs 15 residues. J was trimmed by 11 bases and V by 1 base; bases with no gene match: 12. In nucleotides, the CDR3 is TGTGCCAGCAGTGAAGTTGCGGGGGGTACCAATGAGCAGTACTTC. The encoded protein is CASSEVAGGTNEQYF.

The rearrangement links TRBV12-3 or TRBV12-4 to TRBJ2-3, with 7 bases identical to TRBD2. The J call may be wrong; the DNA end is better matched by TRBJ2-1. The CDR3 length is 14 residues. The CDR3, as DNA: TGTGCCAGCAATACTCCCGCGGCCGGGGGGACCCAGTTCTTC. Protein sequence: CASNTPAAGGTQFF.

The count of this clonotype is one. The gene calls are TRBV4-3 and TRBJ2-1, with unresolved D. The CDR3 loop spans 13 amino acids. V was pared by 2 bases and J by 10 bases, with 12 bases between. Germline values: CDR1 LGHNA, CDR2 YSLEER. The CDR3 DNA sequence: TGCGCCAGCAGCCAACAGAAAGGGAACGAGCAGTTCTTC. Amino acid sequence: CASSQQKGNEQFF.

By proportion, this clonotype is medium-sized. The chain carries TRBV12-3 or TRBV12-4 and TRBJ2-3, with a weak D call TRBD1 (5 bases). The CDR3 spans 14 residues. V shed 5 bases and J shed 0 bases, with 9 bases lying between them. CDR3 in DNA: TGTGCCAGCAGTACAAAGGGGAGCACAGATACGCAGTATTTT. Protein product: CASSTKGSTDTQYF.

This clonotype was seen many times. The CDR3 DNA reads as TGTGCCAGCAGTGCTGCGTGGGGACAGAGCACAGATACGCAGTATTTT. Translated, it gives CASSAAWGQSTDTQYF. The chain is built from TRBV6-1 and TRBJ2-3; 7 positions agree with TRBD1. V lost 4 bases and J lost 0; bases outside the gene matches: 7. The V gene's germline CDR1 is MNHNS and CDR2 SASEGT. This CDR3 comprises 16 residues.

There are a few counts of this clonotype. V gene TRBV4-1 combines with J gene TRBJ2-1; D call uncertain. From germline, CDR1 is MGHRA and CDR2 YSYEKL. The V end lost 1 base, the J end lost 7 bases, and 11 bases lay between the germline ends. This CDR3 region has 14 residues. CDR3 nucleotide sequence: TGCGCCAGCAGCCAAGCCAGATTCGCTAATGAGCAGTTCTTC. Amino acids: CASSQARFANEQFF.

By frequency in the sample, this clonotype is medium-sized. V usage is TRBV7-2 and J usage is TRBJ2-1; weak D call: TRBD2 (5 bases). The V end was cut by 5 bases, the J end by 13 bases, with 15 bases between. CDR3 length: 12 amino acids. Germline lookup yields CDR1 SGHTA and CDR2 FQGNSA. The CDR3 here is CASSPLWETQFF. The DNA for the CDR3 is TGTGCCAGCAGCCCTCTATGGGAGACCCAGTTCTTC.

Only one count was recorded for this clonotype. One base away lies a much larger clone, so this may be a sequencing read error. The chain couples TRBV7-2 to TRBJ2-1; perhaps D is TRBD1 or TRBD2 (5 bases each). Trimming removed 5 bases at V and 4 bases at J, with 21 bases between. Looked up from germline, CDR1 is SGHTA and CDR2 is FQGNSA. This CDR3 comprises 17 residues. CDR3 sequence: CASSPSGRGPGYNEQFF. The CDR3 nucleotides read TGTGCCAGCAGCCCCAGTGGACGGGGACCGGGTTACAATGAGCAGTTCTTC.

This CDR3 reads CASRPAGATSYEQFF. In nucleotides, the CDR3 is TGTGCCAGCAGACCCGCGGGGGCTACCTCCTACGAGCAGTTCTTC. The chain combines TRBV6-8 with TRBJ2-1; D perhaps matches TRBD2 (7 bases). V lost 6 bases to trimming and J lost 10 bases, with 22 bases between them. CDR3 length: 15 residues. Per the germline V gene, CDR1 is MNHGY and CDR2 is SAAAGT.

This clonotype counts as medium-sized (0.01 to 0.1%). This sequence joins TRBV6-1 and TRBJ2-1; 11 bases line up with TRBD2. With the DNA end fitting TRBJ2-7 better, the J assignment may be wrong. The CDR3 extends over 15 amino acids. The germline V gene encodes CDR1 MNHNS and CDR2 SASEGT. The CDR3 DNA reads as TGTGCCAGCAGGGTTACTAGCGGGAGTGGGTACGAGCAGTACTTC. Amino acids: CASRVTSGSGYEQYF.

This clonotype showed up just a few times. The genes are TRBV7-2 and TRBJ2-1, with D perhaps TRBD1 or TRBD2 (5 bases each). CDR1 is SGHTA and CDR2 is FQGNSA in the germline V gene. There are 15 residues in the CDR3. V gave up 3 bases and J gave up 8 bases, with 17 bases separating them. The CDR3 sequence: CASSLGPSLVYEQFF. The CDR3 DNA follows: TGTGCCAGCAGCTTGGGGCCCTCACTAGTCTATGAGCAGTTCTTC.

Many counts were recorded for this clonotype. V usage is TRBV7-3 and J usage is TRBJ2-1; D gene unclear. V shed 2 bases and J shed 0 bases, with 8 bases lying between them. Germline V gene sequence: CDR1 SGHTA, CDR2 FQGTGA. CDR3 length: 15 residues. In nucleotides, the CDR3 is TGTGCCAGCAGCTTATCGAGAAGCTCCTACAATGAGCAGTTCTTC. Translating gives CASSLSRSSYNEQFF.

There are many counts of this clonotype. The CDR3 nucleotides are TGTGCCAGCAGCTTAAGTGTGGCTAGCGGGAGTGTAGAGACCCAGTACTTC. This encodes CASSLSVASGSVETQYF. The chain employs TRBV7-6 and TRBJ2-5; TRBD2 matches at 10 bases. The CDR3 is made up of 17 amino acids. J lost 4 bases, V lost 2 bases, and 10 bases had no gene match. Germline V gene data show CDR1 as SGHVS and CDR2 as FNYEAQ.

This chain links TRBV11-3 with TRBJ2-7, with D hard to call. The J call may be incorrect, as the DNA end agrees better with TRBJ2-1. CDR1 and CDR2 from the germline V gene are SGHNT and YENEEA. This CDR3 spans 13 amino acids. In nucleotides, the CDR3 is TGTGCCAGCAGCCCCCAGGATGGCAGTGAGCAGTTCTTC. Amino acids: CASSPQDGSEQFF.

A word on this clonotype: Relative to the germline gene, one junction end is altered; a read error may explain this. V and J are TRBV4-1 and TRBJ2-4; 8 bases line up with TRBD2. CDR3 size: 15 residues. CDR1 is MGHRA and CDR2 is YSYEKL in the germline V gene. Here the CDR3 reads CASSQGLVILDEQYF. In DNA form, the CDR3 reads TGTGCCAGCAGCCAGGGACTAGTAATCCTCGATGAGCAGTACTTC.

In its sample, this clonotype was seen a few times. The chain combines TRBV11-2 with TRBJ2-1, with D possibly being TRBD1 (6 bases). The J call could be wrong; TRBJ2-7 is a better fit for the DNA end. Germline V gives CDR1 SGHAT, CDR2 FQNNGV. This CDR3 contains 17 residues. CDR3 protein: CASRFTGTPSSYNEQYF. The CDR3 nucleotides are TGTGCCAGCAGATTTACCGGGACACCGAGCTCCTACAATGAGCAGTACTTC.

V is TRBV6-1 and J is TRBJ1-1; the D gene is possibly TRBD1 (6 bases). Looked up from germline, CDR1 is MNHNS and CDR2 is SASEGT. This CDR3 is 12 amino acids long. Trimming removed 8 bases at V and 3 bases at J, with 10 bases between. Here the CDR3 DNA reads TGTGCCAGCCTCGACAGGCACACTGAAGCTTTCTTT. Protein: CASLDRHTEAFF.

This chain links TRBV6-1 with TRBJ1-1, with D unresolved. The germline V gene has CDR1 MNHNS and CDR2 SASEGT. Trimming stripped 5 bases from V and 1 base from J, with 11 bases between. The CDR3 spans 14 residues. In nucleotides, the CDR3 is TGTGCCAGCAGTTTCCACGGGTCGAACACTGAAGCTTTCTTT. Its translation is CASSFHGSNTEAFF.

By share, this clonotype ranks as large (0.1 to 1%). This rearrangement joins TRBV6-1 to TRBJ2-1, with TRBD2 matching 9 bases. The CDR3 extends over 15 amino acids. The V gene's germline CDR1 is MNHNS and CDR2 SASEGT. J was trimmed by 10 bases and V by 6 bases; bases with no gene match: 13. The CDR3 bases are TGTGCCAGCAGGACCGGGGCGGGGGGGACCTACGAGCAGTTCTTC. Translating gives CASRTGAGGTYEQFF.

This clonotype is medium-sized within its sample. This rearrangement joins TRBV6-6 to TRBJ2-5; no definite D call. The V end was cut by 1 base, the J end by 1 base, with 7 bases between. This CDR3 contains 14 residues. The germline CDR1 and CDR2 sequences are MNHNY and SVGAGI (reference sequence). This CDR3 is CASSYFQIQETQYF. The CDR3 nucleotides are TGTGCCAGCAGTTACTTCCAAATCCAAGAGACCCAGTACTTC.

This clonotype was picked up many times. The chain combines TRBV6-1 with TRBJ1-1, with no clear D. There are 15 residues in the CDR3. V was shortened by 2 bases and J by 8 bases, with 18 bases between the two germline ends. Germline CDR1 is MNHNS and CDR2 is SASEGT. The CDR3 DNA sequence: TGTGCCAGCAGTGAAAGTCAGGTGGGAGCCTTAGAAGCTTTCTTT. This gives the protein CASSESQVGALEAFF.

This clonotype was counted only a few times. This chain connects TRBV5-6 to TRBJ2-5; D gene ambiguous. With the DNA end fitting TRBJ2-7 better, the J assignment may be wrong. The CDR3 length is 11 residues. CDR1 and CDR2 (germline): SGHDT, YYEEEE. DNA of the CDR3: TGTGCCAGCAGCTTTCGGGACGAGCAGTACTTC. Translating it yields CASSFRDEQYF.

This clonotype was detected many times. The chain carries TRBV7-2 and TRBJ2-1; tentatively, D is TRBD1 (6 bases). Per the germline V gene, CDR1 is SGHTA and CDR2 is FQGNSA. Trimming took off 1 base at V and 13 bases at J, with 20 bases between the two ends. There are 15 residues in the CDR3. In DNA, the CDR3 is TGTGCCAGCAGCTTAGGGGGACATCAAGGGGAGACCCAGTTCTTC. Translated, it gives CASSLGGHQGETQFF.

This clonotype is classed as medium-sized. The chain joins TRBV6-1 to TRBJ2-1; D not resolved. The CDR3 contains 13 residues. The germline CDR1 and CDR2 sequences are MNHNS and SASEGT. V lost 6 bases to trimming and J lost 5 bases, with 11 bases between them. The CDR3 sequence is CASRPVRNNEQFF. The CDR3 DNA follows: TGTGCCAGCAGACCGGTCAGGAACAATGAGCAGTTCTTC.

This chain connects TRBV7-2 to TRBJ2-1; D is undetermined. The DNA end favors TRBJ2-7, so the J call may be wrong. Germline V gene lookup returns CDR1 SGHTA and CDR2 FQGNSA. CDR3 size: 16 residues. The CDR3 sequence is CASSPSDNALSYEQYF. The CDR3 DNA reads TGTGCCAGCAGCCCCAGTGACAACGCCCTCTCCTACGAGCAGTACTTC.

The CDR3 nucleotides read TGCGCCAGCAGCCAAGTCTTGGGCTATCAGCGGGGAGCGGAGACCCAGTTCTTC. Translated, it gives CASSQVLGYQRGAETQFF. The J gene is TRBJ2-1, the V gene TRBV4-1; 7 nucleotides match TRBD2. The V segment lost 1 base and the J segment 13 bases; nucleotides outside the gene matches: 22. The CDR3 contains 18 residues. Germline CDR1 and CDR2: MGHRA and YSYEKL.